This TCR beta chain was recovered during a study of control samples from healthy donors and cancer patients. Produced via immunoSEQ multiplex PCR; TCRdb's table is partial and in-frame only. The sample includes approximately 58,000 clones, around 90% of them seen just once. The receptor was isolated from a man aged 60 to 75 with head and neck cancer. Sequences were obtained from PBMCs.

Written as DNA, the CDR3 is TGTGCCAGCAGTGAAATAGCTAGCGGATCCTACGAGCAGTACTTC. Residues: CASSEIASGSYEQYF. V is TRBV2 and J is TRBJ2-7, with 7 nucleotides matching TRBD2. The CDR3 has 15 residues. Unmatched junction bases numbered 5, after V lost 2 bases and J lost 1 base. CDR1 and CDR2 (germline): SNHLY, FYNNEI.